A selection of T cell receptor beta chains follows, all from one sample in a study of T cells in Graves' hyperthyroidism and ophthalmopathy. TCRdb re-analysed the multiplex PCR reads in MiXCR, keeping a single row per CDR3 protein. This repertoire shows 550,000 to 600,000 distinct CDR3 sequences, 14% found once; its top ten account for roughly 7%. Sequencing was carried out using blood. The source of these receptors is a woman aged 18-35 years with Graves' ophthalmopathy. Both conserved end residues are part of each CDR3. Each record gives: J gene, clone size, CDR3 length, D gene, V gene, CDR3 protein, CDR3 DNA. A D gene is named only where the DNA matches it firmly. Clone size is shown for a subset of rows, as once, few, many or a class of expanded clone.

j_gene: TRBJ2-1; abundance: many; len: 12; d_gene: .; v_gene: TRBV27; CDR3aa: CASSHRYNEQFF; CDR3nt: TGTGCCAGCAGTCACCGCTACAATGAGCAGTTCTTC
j_gene: TRBJ2-1; abundance: .; len: 16; d_gene: TRBD2; v_gene: TRBV9; CDR3aa: CASSPGLAARSNEQFF; CDR3nt: TGTGCCAGCAGCCCCGGACTAGCGGCACGCAGTAATGAGCAGTTCTTC
j_gene: TRBJ1-5; abundance: many; len: 17; d_gene: .; v_gene: TRBV2; CDR3aa: CASSEVESFYSNQPQHF; CDR3nt: TGTGCCAGCAGTGAAGTGGAATCCTTCTATAGCAATCAGCCCCAGCATTTT
j_gene: TRBJ1-5; abundance: many; len: 14; d_gene: TRBD1; v_gene: TRBV18; CDR3aa: CASSPDRGGQPQHF; CDR3nt: TGTGCCAGCTCACCCGACAGGGGAGGTCAGCCCCAGCATTTT
j_gene: TRBJ2-5; abundance: .; len: 15; d_gene: .; v_gene: TRBV6-2/TRBV6-3; CDR3aa: CASIYLDRDQETQYF; CDR3nt: TGTGCCAGCATTTACTTAGACCGGGACCAAGAGACCCAGTACTTC
j_gene: TRBJ2-7; abundance: .; len: 13; d_gene: .; v_gene: TRBV20-1; CDR3aa: CSARSTGSYEQYF; CDR3nt: TGCAGTGCTAGATCGACAGGCTCCTACGAGCAGTACTTC
j_gene: TRBJ2-5; abundance: few; len: 16; d_gene: TRBD2; v_gene: TRBV3-1; CDR3aa: CASSPRSGRFGETQYF; CDR3nt: TGTGCCAGCTCACCCCGGAGCGGGAGATTTGGGGAGACCCAGTACTTC
j_gene: TRBJ2-1; abundance: many; len: 18; d_gene: TRBD2; v_gene: TRBV20-1; CDR3aa: CSARLTSGRRISYNEQFF; CDR3nt: TGCAGTGCTAGGTTGACTAGCGGGAGAAGAATCTCCTACAATGAGCAGTTCTTC
j_gene: TRBJ2-7; abundance: few; len: 15; d_gene: TRBD2; v_gene: TRBV4-3; CDR3aa: CASSQTSSGAYEQYF; CDR3nt: TGCGCCAGCAGCCAGACCTCTAGCGGGGCCTACGAGCAGTACTTC
j_gene: TRBJ2-5; abundance: few; len: 13; d_gene: .; v_gene: TRBV30; CDR3aa: CAWSVQEQETQYF; CDR3nt: TGTGCCTGGAGTGTACAGGAACAAGAGACCCAGTACTTC
j_gene: TRBJ1-2; abundance: many; len: 14; d_gene: TRBD1; v_gene: TRBV30; CDR3aa: CAWSFRQGLRGYTF; CDR3nt: TGTGCCTGGAGTTTCAGACAGGGATTAAGGGGCTACACCTTC
j_gene: TRBJ2-5; abundance: .; len: 15; d_gene: TRBD1; v_gene: TRBV27; CDR3aa: CASSPVRDSRETQYF; CDR3nt: TGTGCCAGCAGCCCCGTCCGGGACAGCCGAGAGACCCAGTACTTC
j_gene: TRBJ1-1; abundance: many; len: 16; d_gene: TRBD1; v_gene: TRBV20-1; CDR3aa: CSARPMVTGGLTEAFF; CDR3nt: TGCAGTGCTCGACCTATGGTGACAGGGGGCTTAACTGAAGCTTTCTTT
j_gene: TRBJ1-1; abundance: many; len: 15; d_gene: .; v_gene: TRBV28; CDR3aa: CASSSGGVTSTEAFF; CDR3nt: TGTGCCAGCAGTTCTGGAGGCGTGACCTCTACTGAAGCTTTCTTT
j_gene: TRBJ2-1; abundance: .; len: 20; d_gene: TRBD1; v_gene: TRBV9; CDR3aa: CASSVPLTGQETRPWNEQFF; CDR3nt: TGTGCCAGCAGCGTACCACTCACCGGACAGGAAACCAGGCCGTGGAATGAGCAGTTCTTC
j_gene: TRBJ2-5; abundance: many; len: 15; d_gene: .; v_gene: TRBV7-9; CDR3aa: CASRNLWEGEETQYF; CDR3nt: TGTGCCAGCAGAAACCTCTGGGAAGGGGAGGAGACCCAGTACTTC
j_gene: TRBJ2-1; abundance: many; len: 16; d_gene: TRBD1; v_gene: TRBV11-2; CDR3aa: CASSPRARDSGNEQFF; CDR3nt: TGTGCCAGCAGCCCTCGGGCCCGGGACAGTGGGAATGAGCAGTTCTTC
j_gene: TRBJ2-7; abundance: many; len: 16; d_gene: .; v_gene: TRBV15; CDR3aa: CATSRELQGPYYEQYF; CDR3nt: TGTGCCACCAGCAGAGAATTACAGGGACCGTACTACGAGCAGTACTTC
j_gene: TRBJ1-5; abundance: few; len: 17; d_gene: .; v_gene: TRBV19; CDR3aa: CASSLPQGLYSNQPQHF; CDR3nt: TGTGCCAGTAGCCTCCCTCAGGGGCTATATAGCAATCAGCCCCAGCATTTT
j_gene: TRBJ2-7; abundance: many; len: 15; d_gene: TRBD2; v_gene: TRBV7-9; CDR3aa: CASRSGTSGRSEQYF; CDR3nt: TGTGCCAGCAGATCCGGGACTAGCGGGAGGTCCGAGCAGTACTTC
j_gene: TRBJ2-5; abundance: few; len: 15; d_gene: TRBD2; v_gene: TRBV7-2; CDR3aa: CASRGNGAGGETQYF; CDR3nt: TGTGCCAGCAGGGGAAATGGAGCGGGAGGCGAGACCCAGTACTTC